The 10 T cell receptor beta chains below all came from one sample that was sequenced in a study of T cell repertoires in cytomegalovirus infection (dated by TCRdb to the late 2010s). The listed sequencing device is Illumina HiSeq 1500. TCRdb reanalyzed the raw reads on its own, using fastp at Q25 for trimming and MiXCR for clone calling, and kept in-frame beta chains. Each entry merges the rows of one CDR3 protein and shows their most common DNA and genes. This sample holds hundreds of thousands of distinct CDR3 sequences; about a tenth were observed only once. Approximately 2.3% of the sample comes from the top ten. Sequenced: PBMCs. The origin of the receptors is a human donor in good health (CMV status not recorded). Some clones in this sample may be carry-over from other donors' samples.

This clonotype was counted many times. The chain employs TRBV19 and TRBJ1-1; D is ambiguous. From germline, CDR1 is LNHDA and CDR2 SQIVND (reference sequence). The CDR3 is 16 residues long. The V end was cut by 5 bases, the J end by 0 bases, with 16 bases between. CDR3 region: CASSLLPPTVNTEAFF. The CDR3 DNA is TGTGCCAGTAGTCTCCTCCCCCCCACAGTGAACACTGAAGCTTTCTTT.

This clonotype was detected only a few times. The chain couples TRBV20-1 to TRBJ2-1; D is uncertain. This CDR3 is 13 amino acids long. CDR1 DFQATT and CDR2 SNEGSKA come from the germline V gene (reference sequence). Trimming removed 3 bases at V and 2 bases at J, with 8 bases between. The CDR3 spells CSASQYTYNEQFF. The CDR3 DNA is TGCAGTGCTAGCCAGTACACCTACAATGAGCAGTTCTTC.

This clonotype was observed a handful of times. The V and J genes are TRBV20-1 and TRBJ1-5, with a tentative D call TRBD1 (5 bases). The V gene's germline CDR1 is DFQATT and CDR2 SNEGSKA (reference sequence). The CDR3 runs to 14 residues. Trimming cost V 5 bases and J 5 bases, with 16 bases left between them. CDR3 nucleotides: TGCAGTGCTGCCTCCGGGACCCACGATCAGCCCCAGCATTTT. Its protein is CSAASGTHDQPQHF.

This clonotype was found many times. This chain uses TRBV10-3 with TRBJ1-3; no clear D. The V gene's germline CDR1 is ENHRY and CDR2 SYGVKD. The CDR3 length is 12 residues. Trimming left V 10 bases short and J 0 bases short, with 7 bases between. The DNA for the CDR3 is TGTGCCAGCGGGAACTCTGGAAACACCATATATTTT. Translating it yields CASGNSGNTIYF.

This clonotype has a count of ten or more. The chain has TRBV18 and TRBJ2-3, with 9 nucleotides matching TRBD1. This CDR3 is 16 amino acids long. V trimming: 2 bases; J trimming: 2 bases; junction bases outside the gene matches: 5. The germline V gene encodes CDR1 KGHSH and CDR2 LQKENI. CDR3 in DNA: TGTGCCAGCTCACCAGATGGGACAGGGACCACAGATACGCAGTATTTT. This translates into CASSPDGTGTTDTQYF. The full variable domain, with the rest looked up from reference TRBV18 and TRBJ2-3, is NAGVMQNPRHLVRRRGQEARLRCSPMKGHSHVYWYRQLPEEGLKFMVYLQKENIIDESGMPKERFSAEFPKEGPSILRIQQVVRGDSAAYFCASSPDGTGTTDTQYFGPGTRLTVL.

This clonotype was observed at least ten times. The CDR3 spells CASSVSGGSHYEQFF. The CDR3, as DNA: TGTGCCAGCAGTGTAAGCGGGGGGTCCCACTATGAGCAGTTCTTC. This chain uses TRBV2 with TRBJ2-1, with 9 bases that match TRBD2. V gave up 4 bases and J gave up 8 bases; unmatched junction bases: 9. CDR1 SNHLY and CDR2 FYNNEI come from the germline V gene. The CDR3 is made up of 15 amino acids.

This clonotype was counted at least ten times. V gene TRBV20-1 combines with J gene TRBJ2-7, with no clear D. Germline V gives CDR1 DFQATT, CDR2 SNEGSKA (reference sequence). The length of the CDR3 is 13 residues. The germline V and J ends were trimmed by 5 bases and 0 bases, with 11 bases remaining between them. The CDR3 protein is CSAARPGSYEQYF. In DNA, the CDR3 is TGCAGTGCTGCTCGGCCGGGCTCCTACGAGCAGTACTTC.

This clonotype turned up a few times. The J gene is TRBJ2-5, the V gene TRBV20-1; no definite D call. V shed 6 bases and J shed 1 base, with 18 bases lying between them. Germline CDR1 DFQATT, CDR2 SNEGSKA (reference sequence). This CDR3 is 15 amino acids long. This CDR3 reads CSAWPGLKGQETQYF. DNA of the CDR3: TGCAGTGCATGGCCAGGCCTGAAGGGCCAAGAGACCCAGTACTTC.

With respect to this clonotype: At one end the junction does not follow the germline gene, possibly because of a read error. V usage is TRBV4-1 and J usage is TRBJ1-4; 9 nucleotides align to TRBD1. The CDR3 totals 14 residues. Per the germline V gene, CDR1 is MGHRA and CDR2 is YSYEKL. In DNA form, the CDR3 reads TGTGCCAGCAGCCAGTCGGGACAGGGTGAAAGACTGTTTTTT. Its protein product is CASSQSGQGERLFF.

This clonotype has ten or more counts. The V gene is TRBV20-1, the J gene TRBJ1-2; 7 bases align to TRBD1. Germline V lookup: CDR1 DFQATT, CDR2 SNEGSKA (reference sequence). With 1 base clipped from V and 3 bases from J, the junction kept 11 bases outside the gene matches. The CDR3 runs to 16 residues. The CDR3 is CSARGTGGEVDYGYTF. Here the CDR3 DNA reads TGCAGTGCTAGAGGGACAGGAGGGGAGGTCGACTATGGCTACACCTTC.